This T cell receptor beta chain is drawn from a study of stem cell transplantation in POMP-related autoinflammatory disease. About the research overall: Pre-transplant patients had naive-skewed CD4+ T cells and few CD8+ T cells.

Study results and limitations: Patients with PRAID showed a restricted number of unique TRB V-J gene pairings.

PRAID featured immunodeficiency plus autoinflammation. This CDR3 is built from 13 residues. The V end was cut by 3 bases, the J end by 6 bases, with 14 bases between. Germline CDR1 reads DFQATT; CDR2 reads SNEGSKA (reference sequence). The protocol was immunoSEQ multiplex PCR, while the TCRdb copy is restricted to in-frame clones and leaves out a portion. The sample contains some 65,000 clones, more than 75% of which appear only once. On this clone: Its target is not known.

The source was CD4+ T cells from PBMCs, collected after stem cell transplantation. The chain combines TRBV20-1 with TRBJ1-1, with D tentatively TRBD1 (6 bases). The receptor's source is a human patient with POMP-related autoinflammation and immune dysregulation (PRAID). Some T cells may originate from the graft donor. In DNA, the CDR3 is TGCAGTGCTAGTCAGGGGATCAAGGCTGAAGCTTTCTTT. Its protein product is CSASQGIKAEAFF.